This passage covers 8 T cell receptor beta chains from one sample sequenced in a study of shared clonotypes between healthy human individuals. Assay: immunoSEQ multiplex PCR; the TCRdb copy retains only in-frame clones and omits some. Among approximately 940,000 clones listed, approximately 76% were seen once. Sequencing was performed on memory CD4+ T cells sorted from blood. Subset noted: CD45RA-negative fraction. These receptors came from a man between 18 and 35 years old in good health.

The V call is TRBV2, the J call TRBJ2-7; no firm D call. Germline values: CDR1 SNHLY, CDR2 FYNNEI. Trimming cost V 5 bases and J 3 bases, with 11 bases left between them. This CDR3 region has 13 residues. CDR3 in amino acids: CASSSGSYYEQYF. DNA of the CDR3: TGTGCCAGCAGTTCGGGCAGCTACTACGAGCAGTACTTC.

This clone was seen once. This chain joins TRBV7-2 and TRBJ1-3, with D possibly TRBD1 on 5 matching bases. The CDR3 is 15 residues long. Per the germline V gene, CDR1 is SGHTA and CDR2 is FQGNSA. Trimming shortened V by 5 bases and J by 4 bases, and 15 bases separated the two germline ends. The CDR3 bases are TGTGCCAGCAGCAGGGACCACCACGTCGGAAACACCATATATTTT. Translation gives CASSRDHHVGNTIYF.

J is TRBJ1-2 and V is TRBV5-1, with D uncertain. CDR3 length: 14 residues. Germline assignment: CDR1 SGHRS and CDR2 YFSETQ. The V end lost 0 bases, the J end lost 1 base, and 7 bases lay between the germline ends. CDR3 sequence reads: CASSLVGNNYGYTF. The CDR3 DNA follows: TGCGCCAGCAGCTTGGTGGGAAATAACTATGGCTACACCTTC.

CDR3 DNA: TGCGCCAGCAGCTCCGGGGACCTACGGTATATGGATACGCAGTATTTT. This gives the protein CASSSGDLRYMDTQYF. J is TRBJ2-3 and V is TRBV5-1, with D possibly being TRBD1 or TRBD2 (5 bases each). The CDR3 covers 16 residues. The V and J ends lost 3 bases and 6 bases respectively, with 20 bases between them. Germline CDR1 SGHRS, CDR2 YFSETQ. Full variable domain (remainder filled in from reference TRBV5-1 and TRBJ2-3): KAGVTQTPRYLIKTRGQQVTLSCSPISGHRSVSWYQQTPGQGLQFLFEYFSETQRNKGNFPGRFSGRQFSNSRSEMNVSTLELGDSALYLCASSSGDLRYMDTQYFGPGTRLTVL.

The chain couples TRBV9 to TRBJ2-1, with TRBD1 identical over 10 bases. Germline-derived CDR1 and CDR2 are SGDLS and YYNGEE. This CDR3 region has 16 residues. V dropped 4 bases and J dropped 9; count of bases not matched to a gene: 13. CDR3: CASSPPGQGPGGEQFF. Here the CDR3 DNA reads TGTGCCAGCAGCCCCCCGGGACAGGGGCCCGGGGGTGAGCAGTTCTTC.

This clone was recorded only once. The chain is built from TRBV29-1 and TRBJ2-1; 7 bases align to TRBD2. Looked up from germline, CDR1 is SQVTM and CDR2 is ANQGSEA. J gave up 4 bases and V 7 bases, and 10 bases lay outside the gene matches. The CDR3 runs 14 residues. The CDR3 nucleotides read TGCAGCGCGCCGGCTAGCGGTGGGTACAATGAGCAGTTCTTC. Residues: CSAPASGGYNEQFF.

The V and J genes are TRBV7-2 and TRBJ1-4; a possible D gene is TRBD1 (5 bases). The CDR3 has 15 residues. V was pared by 0 bases and J by 6 bases, with 11 bases between. CDR1 SGHTA and CDR2 FQGNSA come from the germline V gene. The CDR3 sequence is CASSLARGVHEKLFF. CDR3 nucleotide sequence: TGTGCCAGCAGCTTAGCGAGGGGCGTACATGAAAAACTGTTTTTT.

The chain employs TRBV29-1 and TRBJ2-3; D call uncertain. Germline V gene lookup returns CDR1 SQVTM and CDR2 ANQGSEA. The CDR3 sequence is 12 residues long. The V end lost 2 bases, the J end lost 5 bases, and 8 bases lay between the germline ends. The DNA of the CDR3 is TGCAGCGTTGAATCGATGCGAGATACGCAGTATTTT. Encoded protein: CSVESMRDTQYF.